Listed below are T cell receptor beta chains from one sample, sequenced in a study of T cells in localized non-small cell lung cancer. The repertoire was sequenced with immunoSEQ multiplex PCR; TCRdb's copy has only in-frame clones and lacks some. The sample has about 24,000 clones; approximately 92% are singletons. Specimen: peripheral blood, collected before any cancer treatment. The receptors come from a man aged 40-75 years with stage III squamous cell lung carcinoma. The CDR3 runs from the conserved cysteine through the conserved F or W. The D gene is left open where the match is weak. Size tells how often a clone was seen (once, few, many) or the class of an expanded clone, and some rows leave it out.

- | - | TRBJ1-1 | TRBV5-6 | TGTGCCAGCAGCCCGGAACGGGGGACTGAAGCTTTCTTT | CASSPERGTEAFF
- | - | TRBJ1-2 | TRBV19 | TGTGCCAGTAGTAACCGACGGTATGGCTACACCTTC | CASSNRRYGYTF
TRBD2 | - | TRBJ2-1 | TRBV5-8 | TGTGCCAGCAGCCTTATTGGGACTAGCAATGAGCAGTTCTTC | CASSLIGTSNEQFF
- | - | TRBJ2-7 | TRBV13 | TGTGCCAGCAGCTTAGTCAGATACGAGCAGTACTTC | CASSLVRYEQYF
- | - | TRBJ2-3 | TRBV7-2 | TGTGCCAGCAGCCAACTAGAGGGAAGGGCAGATACGCAGTATTTT | CASSQLEGRADTQYF
TRBD2 | - | TRBJ2-2 | TRBV19 | TGTGCCAGTAGTACTCTAGCGGGAGCCGGGGAGCTGTTTTTT | CASSTLAGAGELFF
- | once | TRBJ1-1 | TRBV5-1 | TGCGCCAGCAGCGGGCGGGACATGAACACTGAAGCTTTCTTT | CASSGRDMNTEAFF
- | - | TRBJ2-2 | TRBV19 | TGTGCCAGTAAAGACATAAACACCGGGGAGCTGTTTTTT | CASKDINTGELFF
- | few | TRBJ1-4 | TRBV5-1 | TGCGCCAGCAGCAGACTAGGACCTAATGAAAAACTGTTTTTT | CASSRLGPNEKLFF
- | - | TRBJ1-2 | TRBV7-2 | TGTGCCAGCAGCTTAGGAGGAGGGTCGAACGGCTACACCTTC | CASSLGGGSNGYTF
TRBD1 | - | TRBJ2-5 | TRBV7-2 | TGTGCCAGCAGCTGGACAGGGATTGAGACCCAGTACTTC | CASSWTGIETQYF
- | - | TRBJ1-2 | TRBV15 | TGTGCCACCACCCTCGGAGGACTTAACTATGGCTACACCTTC | CATTLGGLNYGYTF
- | - | TRBJ2-1 | TRBV9 | TGTGCCAGCAGCACTAGCAATGAGCAGTTCTTC | CASSTSNEQFF
- | - | TRBJ2-2 | TRBV6-1 | TGTGCCAGCAGTGAACCCCGGACAACTAACACCGGGGAGCTGTTTTTT | CASSEPRTTNTGELFF
- | - | TRBJ1-3 | TRBV4-1 | TGCGCCAGCAGCCGCCCAAGCCCTGGCACCATATATTTT | CASSRPSPGTIYF
- | - | TRBJ2-7 | TRBV25-1 | TGTGCCAGCAGTAACAGTCCTAGTTCCTACGAGCAGTACTTC | CASSNSPSSYEQYF
TRBD1 | - | TRBJ1-2 | TRBV28 | TGTGCCAGCAGTCCGTCTGCCGGGACAGGGCCCAACTATGGCTACACCTTC | CASSPSAGTGPNYGYTF
- | - | TRBJ1-1 | TRBV7-2 | TGTGCCAGCAGCCCACAGTTCATGAACACTGAAGCTTTCTTT | CASSPQFMNTEAFF
- | once | TRBJ2-5 | TRBV7-8 | TGTGCCAGCAGCCCCCGCCGGGGCTTACAAGAGACCCAGTACTTC | CASSPRRGLQETQYF
TRBD1 | - | TRBJ1-2 | TRBV19 | TGTGCCAGTAGTCAAGGGGGCGCTAATGGCTACACCTTC | CASSQGGANGYTF
- | once | TRBJ2-5 | TRBV5-1 | TGCGCCAGCAGCTTGGGGGGAGCGGGCCAAGAGACCCAGTACTTC | CASSLGGAGQETQYF
TRBD1 | - | TRBJ1-5 | TRBV19 | TGTGCCAGTACCCACCGGGACAGGGCGATTCAGCCCCAGCATTTT | CASTHRDRAIQPQHF
- | - | TRBJ2-7 | TRBV7-2 | TGTGCCAGCAGCTTAACTCGCAACCCAAGTTACGAGCAGTACTTC | CASSLTRNPSYEQYF
- | - | TRBJ2-3 | TRBV28 | TGTGCCAGCAGTTTCCTTTCAGGGACAGATACGCAGTATTTT | CASSFLSGTDTQYF
TRBD1 | - | TRBJ2-7 | TRBV11-1 | TGTGCCAGCAGCTTGGGACAGGGAGGGGACGAGCAGTACTTC | CASSLGQGGDEQYF